The clone carrying this T cell receptor beta chain was detected only once. No antigen is known for it. The protocol was immunoSEQ multiplex PCR, while the TCRdb copy is restricted to in-frame clones and leaves out a portion. Of fewer than 110,000 clones listed, 80% to 90% were seen once; the top ten hold 20%. The data belong to a study of T cell responses to AZD1222 COVID-19 vaccine. Study-wide results and limits: The reported proportion of spike-specific TCRs targeting unmutated variant regions was nearly half.

With V trimmed by 11 bases and J by 5 bases, 4 bases remained unmatched. CDR3 length: 11 residues. CDR1 and CDR2 from the germline V gene are MDHEN and SYDVKM. The chain employs TRBV28 and TRBJ2-5, with 8 positions matching TRBD1. The receptor was derived from an adult in good health. The sample was peripheral blood, taken on day 0 of AZD1222 vaccination. Here the CDR3 reads CAVRGLETQYF. The CDR3 DNA follows: TGTGCCGTCAGGGGGCTGGAGACCCAGTACTTC. The complete variable domain, with remaining parts taken from reference TRBV28 and TRBJ2-5, reads DVKVTQSSRYLVKRTGEKVFLECVQDMDHENMFWYRQDPGLGLRLIYFSYDVKMKEKGDIPEGYSVSREKKERFSLILESASTNQTSMYLCAVRGLETQYFGPGTRLLVL.